This T cell receptor (beta chain) was retrieved from a study of cytomegalovirus exposure and HLA in healthy donors (dated by TCRdb to between 2016 and 2019). Background on the whole study: An earlier analysis of several hundred of the donors reported about 260 Gb of sequence data and 117 million unique TCR beta sequences obtained from around 190 million T cells. An early release that covered roughly 600 HLA-typed donors contained about 300 gigabases of sequencing data and approximately 85 million unique TCR sequences. Among the approximately 400 genotyped donors, around 79% belonged to the genetic ancestry cluster associated with self-reported Caucasian donors. The study was designed to test whether signatures of past pathogen exposure could be identified by cataloging public T cell receptors. The study used immunosequencing to profile the T cell repertoires of 670 or so subjects and linked those repertoires to cytomegalovirus serostatus. A separate validation cohort of over 95 different subjects was used in addition to the roughly 700-subject first cohort. To predict cytomegalovirus infection status, the study combined high-throughput TCR immunosequencing, statistical association of individual TCRs with disease status, and machine learning. In a later analysis, previously published TCR beta repertoires from about 640 donors were re-analyzed and high-resolution HLA genotyping was added so that TCR occurrence patterns could be studied. In the later analysis, no new phenotypic data were used to find candidate immune exposures; instead, reliance was placed on TCR beta sequences and their occurrence across donors. An earlier analysis of around 580 of the donors used high-throughput TCR beta sequencing to judge whether each TCR beta V gene segment behaved as functional or pseudogenic. Donor age, sex, ethnicity and CMV serostatus were compiled alongside the repertoire data. In a later genetic analysis, genome-wide SNP genotypes for about 55% of the roughly 670 donors were used, and that subset was treated as a discovery cohort. All discovery cohort repertoires had been generated using a single sequencing platform. HLA typing included class I and class II loci at four-digit resolution. The number of typed donors differed by locus: about 620-640 for A, B, C, DRB1 and DQB1; 500 to 550 for DQA1; roughly 600 for DPA1; and around 470 for DPB1. Four or five DR-DQ haplotypes were handled as single units for association and clustering because linkage in the cohort was strong. On average, roughly 200,000 unique TCR beta nucleotide sequences were sequenced per donor among about 400 genotyped donors of the cohort, with about 19% of those sequences being non-productive. Overall study outcomes, separate from this receptor: Most CMV-associated TCR beta chains appeared to be HLA-restricted in a later analysis, and the HLA associations seemed to be driven largely by CMV exposure. A later analysis associated about 16,000 TCR beta sequences with specific HLA alleles at a false discovery rate of 0.05. According to a later genetic analysis, donors in an Asian-associated ancestry cluster had fewer N-insertions in productive TCRs than the approximately 710-donor mean. Presence/absence analyses assumed roughly uniform sequencing depth across donors, an assumption that may not hold. Correlated functional status among segregating V segments might be attributable to linkage disequilibrium, but an unknown experimental factor could not be ruled out. A later analysis found that TCR association rates varied across HLA loci, with DRB1 alleles showing the most associated TCRs and HLA-C alleles the fewest. While some public TCRs were present in many individuals, most TCR sequences turned up only very rarely across donors. An earlier analysis of approximately 590 of the donors showed that most TCR beta V segments appeared in productive rearrangements either about 87% or about 30% of the time, which broadly matched IMGT annotations. When HLA alleles, especially DR and DQ, strongly co-occurred, TCR associations were difficult to assign to individual alleles. The authors suggested that the approach could potentially be generalized to other disease states and immunological phenotypes. The classifier was reported to diagnose cytomegalovirus status with high specificity and sensitivity in both the original cohort and the validation cohort. The only immune exposure information available for the cohort was CMV serostatus. V-gene and J-gene trimming of TCR beta chains was associated with a missense DCLRE1C variant in a later genetic analysis, and the association was replicated in an independent cohort. The cohort was sequenced for TCR beta chains only, and without alpha or paired-chain data the features that could be detected were limited. The 87-base-pair reads could not distinguish some IMGT-functional V segments, including TRBV6-2 and TRBV6-3, so those segments were excluded. Because some donors lacked HLA typing at each locus, the association tests relied only on the typed subset. A total of around 150 TCR beta chains were listed by the study as associated with cytomegalovirus. A further reported finding was that TCR beta sequences accurately predicted the HLA-A and HLA-B alleles for most subjects in the first cohort. A few of the identified cytomegalovirus-associated TCR beta chains were confirmed in vitro to be specific for cytomegalovirus antigens. A later analysis reported that several top co-occurrence clusters appeared linked to parvovirus B19, influenza, CMV and Epstein-Barr virus. A group of highly shared sequence variants was considered likely to be a technical artifact of the sequencing pipeline. Because counts were too low, more than 15 rarely observed V segments, including chromosome 9 orphons, were excluded from the earlier analysis of some 590 of the donors. Compared with equally common non-associated chains, HLA-associated TCR beta chains in a later analysis were more clonally expanded and had lower generation probabilities.

The cohort was made up of approximately 670 healthy bone marrow donors. At the time of sampling, all cohort members were nominally healthy, though unrecorded immune exposures were likely present. The donor tested CMV seropositive and was one of the 289 seropositive cohort members. A peripheral blood sample was provided by each donor, and peripheral blood mononuclear cells were used for TCR beta sequencing. The Qiagen DNeasy Blood Extraction Kit was used to extract genomic DNA from the blood cell samples. This clone was detected only once. This clone's antigen is unknown. Base qualities are missing; no much larger clone stands one base away. In the germline V gene, CDR1 corresponds to SGHAT and CDR2 to FQNNGV. Cut back by 6 bases and 3 bases, the V and J ends lie 15 bases apart. Inclusive of the bounding cysteine and phenylalanine, the CDR3 is 15 residues long. Just CDR3 DNA is preserved here, 45 bases in frame from base 1.

Library generation was performed with the immunoSEQ multiplex PCR assay. A mixture of 60 forward primers for TCR Vbeta segments and 13 reverse primers for TCR Jbeta segments was used in the multiplex PCR. Amplification of the CDR3 region of rearranged TCR beta genes was performed with a multiplex PCR assay on genomic DNA. Amplified TCR beta libraries were sequenced as 87-base-pair reads on the Illumina HiSeq System. Per the authors' processing: In a later analysis, 70 million to 95 million unique TCR beta chains were counted across the roughly 700 repertoires, and around 10 million of these chains were shared by at least two donors. To remove PCR and sequencing errors, raw reads were error-corrected and collapsed into unique sequences using a nearest-neighbor algorithm that merged closely related sequences. Alignment of CDR3 sequences to IMGT reference sequences was used to assign V, D and J gene segments. For a sequence to be retained, a match of at least six nucleotides to both a V gene segment and a J gene segment was required. A rearrangement was called productive if the CDR3 had no stop codons and remained in frame with V and J, and every other rearrangement was called non-productive. Following IMGT convention, CDR3 was defined as the stretch from the second conserved V-encoded cysteine up to the conserved J-encoded phenylalanine. In an earlier analysis of roughly 580 of the donors, sequences lacking an unambiguous match to a single V gene segment were excluded. An earlier analysis of fewer than 750 of the donors called V segments functional above 56.7% productive rearrangements and segregating when the between-donor standard deviation exceeded 5%. A statistical classification framework was built for diagnosing cytomegalovirus status from the catalog of TCR beta chain sequences. V and J gene assignment, in a later analysis, came from comparing TCR nucleotide sequences with IMGT/GENE-DB human TR gene sequences. In a later analysis, CDR3 sequences and most-parsimonious VDJ recombination scenarios were assigned using the TCRdist pipeline. In a later analysis, each TCR beta chain was defined by its CDR3 amino acid sequence together with its V-gene family, and reads lacking a unique V-gene family were excluded. To address suspected cross-contamination and a sequencing artifact, a later analysis removed under 600 highly shared, low-generation-probability nucleotide sequences. A later analysis calculated a clonal expansion index for each public chain from normalized within-repertoire ranks of inferred template counts. In a later analysis, generation probabilities were computed using a VDJ recombination model fitted to out-of-frame rearrangements, and the results were checked against IGoR. Hypergeometric tests were used in a later analysis to score TCR-TCR, TCR-HLA and TCR-CMV co-occurrence, with a repertoire-size bias correction applied to the TCR pairs. A later analysis estimated false discovery rates by permuting HLA or CMV assignments 20 times. In a later analysis, co-occurring TCRs were grouped with DBSCAN, and TCRdist sequence similarity was added when clustering was performed within HLA-allele-positive subsets. Co-occurrence clustering excluded repertoires with fewer than 30,000 or more than 120,000 public chains, plus five with anomalous nucleotide sharing. Not all clones reach the TCRdb copy of this immuneACCESS table, which keeps in-frame sequences only. Checked studies attribute under half of the gap to unresolved V genes and leave the rest unexplained. V and J calls and clone size are those listed in that table; D and trimming were worked out from the DNA. Present in this sample are roughly 140,000 clones, more than 65% of which were seen just once. The ten largest clones represent roughly 6.7% of the sample.

The clonotype was recovered from a man in his fifties in good health and CMV-seropositive. The V gene is TRBV11-2 and the J gene is TRBJ1-5; TRBD1 is a possible D gene, resting on 6 matching bases. Material: PBMCs. The CDR3 reads as follows: CASSKGGQVNQPQHF. The DNA sequence follows: TGTGCCAGCAGTAAAGGGGGACAAGTCAATCAGCCCCAGCATTTT.